The 7 T cell receptor beta chains below all came from one sample that was sequenced in a study of shared clonotypes between healthy human individuals. The protocol was immunoSEQ multiplex PCR, while the TCRdb copy is restricted to in-frame clones and leaves out a portion. The sample holds hundreds of thousands of clones, more than 95% seen once. Naive CD8 cells, CD45RO-negative and positively selected for CCR7, excluded terminally differentiated effector memory CD45RA+ cells. The sequenced material came from naive CD8+ T cells sorted from blood. The receptors derive from a man aged 25-40 years in good health.

This clone has only one observation. This chain joins TRBV29-1 and TRBJ2-1; 10 bases line up with TRBD1. This CDR3 has 12 amino acids. Per the germline V gene, CDR1 is SQVTM and CDR2 is ANQGSEA. V lost 6 bases to trimming and J lost 9 bases; unmatched junction nucleotides: 5. DNA of the CDR3: TGCAGCGTGCCGGGACAGGGGACTGAGCAGTTCTTC. The encoded protein is CSVPGQGTEQFF.

This clone was counted once. V is TRBV7-9 and J is TRBJ2-7; 11 bases are shared with TRBD2. The ends lost 4 bases at V and 2 bases at J; junction bases unmatched: 7. CDR1 SEHNR and CDR2 FQNEAQ come from the germline V gene (reference sequence). This CDR3 spans 16 amino acids. CDR3 sequence (DNA): TGTGCCAGCAGCTCCACCCGACTAGCGGGAACCTACGAGCAGTACTTC. Its translation: CASSSTRLAGTYEQYF.

This chain links TRBV28 with TRBJ2-3; a possible D gene is TRBD1 (5 bases). There are 19 residues in the CDR3. Germline V gene data show CDR1 as MDHEN and CDR2 as SYDVKM. V was pared by 5 bases and J by 1 base, with 25 bases between. The CDR3 loop is CASSPAIRAAGLRTDTQYF. The CDR3 nucleotides are TGTGCCAGCAGTCCAGCCATCCGGGCCGCAGGGCTTCGCACAGATACGCAGTATTTT. Based on the CDR3 plus reference TRBV28 and TRBJ2-3, the full variable domain is DVKVTQSSRYLVKRTGEKVFLECVQDMDHENMFWYRQDPGLGLRLIYFSYDVKMKEKGDIPEGYSVSREKKERFSLILESASTNQTSMYLCASSPAIRAAGLRTDTQYFGPGTRLTVL.

This sequence joins TRBV15 and TRBJ2-7, with D possibly being TRBD2 (6 bases). This CDR3 is 14 amino acids long. In germline, CDR1 is LNHNV, CDR2 YYDKDF (reference sequence). The V end was cut by 0 bases, the J end by 5 bases, with 11 bases between. CDR3 protein: CATSRDIWEDEQYF. The CDR3 nucleotides are TGTGCCACCAGCAGAGATATTTGGGAGGACGAGCAGTACTTC. Looking up the rest from reference TRBV15 and TRBJ2-7 gives the full variable domain: DAMVIQNPRYQVTQFGKPVTLSCSQTLNHNVMYWYQQKSSQAPKLLFHYYDKDFNNEADTPDNFQSRRPNTSFCFLDIRSPGLGDTAMYLCATSRDIWEDEQYFGPGTRLTVT.

The V and J genes are TRBV7-9 and TRBJ2-2; D gene uncertain. Germline-derived CDR1 and CDR2 are SEHNR and FQNEAQ (reference sequence). Trimming took 5 bases from V and 4 from J, leaving 2 bases between them. The CDR3 contains 11 residues. This chain's CDR3 is CASSRTGELFF. CDR3 bases: TGTGCCAGCAGCCGCACCGGGGAGCTGTTTTTT.

The chain combines TRBV29-1 with TRBJ2-7; D ambiguous. The CDR3 covers 13 residues. V lost 4 bases, J lost 3 bases, and 13 bases lay in between. CDR1 is SQVTM, CDR2 ANQGSEA, per germline. The CDR3 DNA reads TGCAGCGTTGGCCAGGACCAGTTCTACGAGCAGTACTTC. Its protein product is CSVGQDQFYEQYF.

The chain's CDR3 is CASSSEGRVNEQFF. As DNA, the CDR3 is TGTGCCAGCAGCTCGGAGGGCAGGGTCAATGAGCAGTTCTTC. This chain joins TRBV7-9 and TRBJ2-1, with TRBD2 as a possible D gene (6 bases). Trimming took off 4 bases at V and 6 bases at J, with 13 bases between the two ends. The CDR3 extends over 14 amino acids. Per germline, CDR1 SEHNR and CDR2 FQNEAQ (reference sequence).